These 13 T cell receptor beta chains were sequenced from one sample in a study of T-cell reconstitution after alpha-beta-depleted transplantation in children (dated by TCRdb to 2016 to 2017). According to the study, the label for this sample's treatment or condition signals: allogeneic hematopoietic cell transplantation with graft depleted of TCRalphabeta T cells and CD19 B cells. The receptor library was made with PCR. Sequencing instrument: Illumina HiSeq 2500. TCR library preparation used molecular barcoding, with unique molecular identifiers applied to normalize quantification of the TCRbeta repertoire. In-frame beta chains were kept once TCRdb had trimmed the public reads at Q25 with fastp and called clones with MiXCR. Each entry merges the rows of one CDR3 protein and shows their most common DNA and genes. Here the sample has fewer than 550,000 distinct CDR3 sequences; 11% occur a single time. The ten largest clones represent approximately 14% of the sample.

The starting material was PBMCs, mostly from graft donor cells, obtained 180 days after TCRalphabeta/CD19-depleted stem cell transplant. The receptor source for this set is a female patient aged 2-9 years who had a stem cell transplant for aplastic anemia, so the T cells may come from the graft donor.

The sample holds a few counts of this clonotype. The chain has TRBV15 and TRBJ2-2, with D possibly matching TRBD2 (6 bases). The CDR3 has 16 residues. The germline V and J ends were trimmed by 6 bases and 1 base, with 15 bases remaining between them. From germline, CDR1 is LNHNV and CDR2 YYDKDF (reference sequence). The DNA of the CDR3 is TGTGCCACCAGGAAGAGAAGCGGGCGGAACACCGGGGAGCTGTTTTTT. Translating it yields CATRKRSGRNTGELFF. Variable domain in full (rest from reference TRBV15 and TRBJ2-2): DAMVIQNPRYQVTQFGKPVTLSCSQTLNHNVMYWYQQKSSQAPKLLFHYYDKDFNNEADTPDNFQSRRPNTSFCFLDIRSPGLGDTAMYLCATRKRSGRNTGELFFGEGSRLTVL.

This clonotype has ten or more counts. The rearrangement joins TRBV9 to TRBJ2-1; TRBD2 matches at 15 bases. Trimming took 0 bases from V and 7 from J; bases not matched to a gene: 17. This CDR3 is built from 21 residues. From germline, CDR1 is SGDLS and CDR2 YYNGEE. The CDR3 reads CASSVGMMHGLAGGPENEQFF. The CDR3 bases are TGTGCCAGCAGCGTAGGGATGATGCACGGACTAGCGGGAGGGCCGGAGAATGAGCAGTTCTTC.

This chain links TRBV4-3 with TRBJ1-4; maybe TRBD1 (6 bases). From germline, CDR1 is LGHNA and CDR2 YSLEER. The length of the CDR3 is 16 residues. V was trimmed by 3 bases and J by 5 bases, leaving 16 bases between them. The CDR3 region is CASSHERGHRNEKLFF. The CDR3 DNA reads as TGCGCCAGCAGCCATGAAAGGGGACACCGGAATGAAAAACTGTTTTTT.

Many counts were recorded for this clonotype. This chain links TRBV5-1 with TRBJ2-1, with 12 bases aligning to TRBD2. The junction had 4 bases not matched to a gene; V was cut back by 0 bases and J by 6 bases. This CDR3 has 16 residues. CDR1 and CDR2 (germline): SGHRS, YFSETQ. The CDR3 spells CASSLEGLAGTNEQFF. CDR3 coding DNA: TGCGCCAGCAGCTTGGAAGGACTAGCGGGAACCAATGAGCAGTTCTTC. Together with reference TRBV5-1 and TRBJ2-1, the CDR3 gives the full variable domain: KAGVTQTPRYLIKTRGQQVTLSCSPISGHRSVSWYQQTPGQGLQFLFEYFSETQRNKGNFPGRFSGRQFSNSRSEMNVSTLELGDSALYLCASSLEGLAGTNEQFFGPGTRLTVL.

In its sample, this clonotype was seen a few times. This chain joins TRBV29-1 and TRBJ2-1; TRBD2 matches 10 bases. V was pared by 5 bases and J by 7 bases, with 5 bases of the junction left unmatched. This CDR3 is built from 13 residues. Germline loops: CDR1 SQVTM, CDR2 ANQGSEA. The CDR3 sequence: CSVRTSGKNEQFF. In nucleotides, the CDR3 is TGCAGCGTTCGGACTAGCGGAAAAAATGAGCAGTTCTTC.

This clonotype occurred many times. This chain uses TRBV5-1 with TRBJ1-5; D call uncertain. The length of the CDR3 is 13 residues. Germline V CDR1 and CDR2: SGHRS, YFSETQ. V was trimmed by 5 bases and J by 0 bases, leaving 6 bases between them. Here the CDR3 DNA reads TGCGCCAGCAGAGGAGATAGCAATCAGCCCCAGCATTTT. This encodes CASRGDSNQPQHF.

This clonotype appeared a few times. This chain links TRBV7-2 with TRBJ2-3; a possible D gene is TRBD1 (6 bases). The CDR3 has 14 amino acids. In germline, CDR1 is SGHTA, CDR2 FQGNSA. Trimming stripped 5 bases from V and 5 bases from J, with 14 bases between. This CDR3 reads CASSPDRSLDTQYF. Here the CDR3 DNA reads TGTGCCAGCAGCCCAGACAGGTCACTAGATACGCAGTATTTT. The whole variable domain, filled in from reference TRBV7-2 and TRBJ2-3, reads GAGVSQSPSNKVTEKGKDVELRCDPISGHTALYWYRQSLGQGLEFLIYFQGNSAPDKSGLPSDRFSAERTGGSVSTLTIQRTQQEDSAVYLCASSPDRSLDTQYFGPGTRLTVL.

This chain connects TRBV30 to TRBJ2-7; D possibly corresponds to TRBD1 (5 bases). In germline, CDR1 is GTSNPN, CDR2 SVGIG (reference sequence). V was trimmed by 4 bases and J by 7 bases, leaving 14 bases between them. CDR3 length: 12 residues. The DNA of the CDR3 is TGTGCCTGGAACCCCAGGGTGGGGGAGCAGTACTTC. This gives the protein CAWNPRVGEQYF.

The gene calls are TRBV29-1 and TRBJ2-3, with D tentatively TRBD1 (5 bases). Between the trimmed V and J ends, which lost 8 bases and 2 bases, there was a span of 14 bases. There are 13 residues in the CDR3. Germline-derived CDR1 and CDR2 are SQVTM and ANQGSEA. CDR3 in amino acids: CSTRYRLTDTQYF. The DNA of the CDR3 is TGCAGCACACGGTACAGGCTCACAGATACGCAGTATTTT.

The chain links TRBV12-3 or TRBV12-4 to TRBJ2-1; D uncertain. V gave up 2 bases and J gave up 6 bases, with 8 bases separating them. The CDR3 consists of 13 residues. In DNA, the CDR3 is TGTGCCAGCAGTTTACCCCCCCGCAATGAGCAGTTCTTC. Its translation: CASSLPPRNEQFF.

CDR3 nucleotide sequence: TGTGCCAGTAGTACCCACCATTTCTACTACGAGCAGTACTTC. This codes for CASSTHHFYYEQYF. The chain joins TRBV19 to TRBJ2-7; D is uncertain. CDR3 length equals 14 residues. V lost 4 bases, J lost 3 bases, and 13 bases lay in between. Germline V gives CDR1 LNHDA, CDR2 SQIVND (reference sequence).

This chain links TRBV14 with TRBJ1-6; no clear D. Trimming stripped 3 bases from V and 7 bases from J, with 13 bases between. CDR1 and CDR2 (germline): SGHDN, FVKESK. The CDR3 spans 15 residues. CDR3 protein: CASSQIGRTNSPLHF. The CDR3 region has the DNA TGTGCCAGCAGCCAGATAGGACGGACGAATTCACCCCTCCACTTT. The complete variable domain, with remaining parts taken from reference TRBV14 and TRBJ1-6, reads EAGVTQFPSHSVIEKGQTVTLRCDPISGHDNLYWYRRVMGKEIKFLLHFVKESKQDESGMPNNRFLAERTGGTYSTLKVQPAELEDSGVYFCASSQIGRTNSPLHFGNGTRLTVT.

The chain joins TRBV18 to TRBJ2-1; maybe TRBD2 (5 bases). The CDR3 runs to 16 residues. Deletions cut 1 base from V and 4 bases from J, with 14 bases between. Germline CDR1 KGHSH, CDR2 LQKENI. This CDR3 reads CASSPRASGTYNEQFF. CDR3 nucleotide sequence: TGTGCCAGCTCACCACGTGCCAGCGGAACTTACAATGAGCAGTTCTTC.